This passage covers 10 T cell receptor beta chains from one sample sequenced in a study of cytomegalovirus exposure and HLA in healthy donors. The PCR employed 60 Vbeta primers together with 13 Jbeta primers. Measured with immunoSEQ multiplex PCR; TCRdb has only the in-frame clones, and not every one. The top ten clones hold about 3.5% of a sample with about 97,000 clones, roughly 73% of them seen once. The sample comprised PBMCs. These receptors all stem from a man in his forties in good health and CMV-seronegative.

The CDR3 sequence is CASSWGRQGQTSYNEQFF. CDR3 sequence (DNA): TGCGCCAGCAGCTGGGGTAGACAGGGGCAAACTTCCTACAATGAGCAGTTCTTC. The chain carries TRBV5-1 and TRBJ2-1; TRBD1 agrees at 8 bases. Germline V gene sequence: CDR1 SGHRS, CDR2 YFSETQ. V was clipped by 3 bases and J by 1 base; unmatched bases: 12. The CDR3 spans 18 residues. Together with reference TRBV5-1 and TRBJ2-1, the CDR3 gives the full variable domain: KAGVTQTPRYLIKTRGQQVTLSCSPISGHRSVSWYQQTPGQGLQFLFEYFSETQRNKGNFPGRFSGRQFSNSRSEMNVSTLELGDSALYLCASSWGRQGQTSYNEQFFGPGTRLTVL.

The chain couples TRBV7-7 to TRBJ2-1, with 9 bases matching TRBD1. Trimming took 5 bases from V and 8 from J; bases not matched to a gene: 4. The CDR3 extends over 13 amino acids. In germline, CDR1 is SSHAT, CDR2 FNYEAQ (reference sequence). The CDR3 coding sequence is TGTGCCAGCAGCAAGACAGGGGGAGATGAGCAGTTCTTC. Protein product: CASSKTGGDEQFF.

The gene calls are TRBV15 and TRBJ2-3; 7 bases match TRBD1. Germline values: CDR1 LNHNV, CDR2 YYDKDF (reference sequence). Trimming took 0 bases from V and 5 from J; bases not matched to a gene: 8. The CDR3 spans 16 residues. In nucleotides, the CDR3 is TGTGCCACCAGCAGAGAAAGGGGGCGCATGATAGATACGCAGTATTTT. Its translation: CATSRERGRMIDTQYF.

The CDR3: CASSVDKASGGSYNEQFF. The CDR3 nucleotides read TGTGCCAGCAGCGTAGATAAGGCTAGCGGGGGTTCCTACAATGAGCAGTTCTTC. The chain couples TRBV9 to TRBJ2-1, with 10 bases that match TRBD2. Trimming at V came to 0 bases and at J to 1 base, leaving 7 bases not matched to a gene. CDR3 length: 18 residues. Germline CDR1 is SGDLS and CDR2 is YYNGEE.

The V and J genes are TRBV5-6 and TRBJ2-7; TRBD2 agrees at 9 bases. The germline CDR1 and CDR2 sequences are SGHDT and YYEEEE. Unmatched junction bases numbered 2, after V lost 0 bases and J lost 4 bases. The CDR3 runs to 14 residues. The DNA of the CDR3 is TGTGCCAGCAGCTTGGGCGGGGGGGATTACGAGCAGTACTTC. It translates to CASSLGGGDYEQYF.

CDR3 DNA sequence: TGTGCCAGCAGCCATACAGGCGAGCAGTACTTC. It encodes CASSHTGEQYF. The rearrangement uses TRBV6-6 and TRBJ2-7; TRBD1 is a possible D gene (5 bases). V lost 6 bases, J lost 6 bases, and 9 bases lay in between. Per germline, CDR1 MNHNY and CDR2 SVGAGI (reference sequence). The CDR3 has 11 residues.

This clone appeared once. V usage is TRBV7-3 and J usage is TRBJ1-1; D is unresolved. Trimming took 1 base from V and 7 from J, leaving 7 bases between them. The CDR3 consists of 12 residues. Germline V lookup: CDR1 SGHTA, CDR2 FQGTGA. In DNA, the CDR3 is TGTGCCAGCAGCTTAATTGCAGGTGAAGCTTTCTTT. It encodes CASSLIAGEAFF.

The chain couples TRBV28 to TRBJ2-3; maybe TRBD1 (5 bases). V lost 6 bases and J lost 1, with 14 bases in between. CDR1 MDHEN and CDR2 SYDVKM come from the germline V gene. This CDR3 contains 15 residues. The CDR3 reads CASRVRAWGTDTQYF. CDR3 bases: TGTGCCAGCAGGGTCAGGGCGTGGGGCACAGATACGCAGTATTTT. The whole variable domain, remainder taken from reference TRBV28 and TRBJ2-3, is DVKVTQSSRYLVKRTGEKVFLECVQDMDHENMFWYRQDPGLGLRLIYFSYDVKMKEKGDIPEGYSVSREKKERFSLILESASTNQTSMYLCASRVRAWGTDTQYFGPGTRLTVL.

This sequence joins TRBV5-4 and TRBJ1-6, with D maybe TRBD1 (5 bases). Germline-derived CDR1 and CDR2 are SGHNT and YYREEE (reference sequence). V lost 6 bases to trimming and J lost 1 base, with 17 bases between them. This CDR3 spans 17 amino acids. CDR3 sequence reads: CASTDAGGGSYNSPLHF. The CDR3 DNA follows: TGTGCCAGCACCGACGCTGGGGGGGGTTCCTATAATTCACCCCTCCACTTT.

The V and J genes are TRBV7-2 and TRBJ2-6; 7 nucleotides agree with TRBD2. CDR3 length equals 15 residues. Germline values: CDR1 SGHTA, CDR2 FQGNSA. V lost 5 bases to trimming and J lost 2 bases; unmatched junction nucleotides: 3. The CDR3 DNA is TGTGCCAGCAGCAGGGGAGGGGCTGGGGCCAACGTCCTGACTTTC. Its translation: CASSRGGAGANVLTF. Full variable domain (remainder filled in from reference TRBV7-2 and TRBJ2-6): GAGVSQSPSNKVTEKGKDVELRCDPISGHTALYWYRQSLGQGLEFLIYFQGNSAPDKSGLPSDRFSAERTGGSVSTLTIQRTQQEDSAVYLCASSRGGAGANVLTFGAGSRLTVL.